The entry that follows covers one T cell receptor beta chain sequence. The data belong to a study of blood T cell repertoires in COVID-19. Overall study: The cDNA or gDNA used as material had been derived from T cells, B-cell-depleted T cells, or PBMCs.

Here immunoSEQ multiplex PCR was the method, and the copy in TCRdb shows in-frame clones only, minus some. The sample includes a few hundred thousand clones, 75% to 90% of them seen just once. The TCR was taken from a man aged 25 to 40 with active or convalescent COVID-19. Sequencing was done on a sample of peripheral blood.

The CDR3 spells CASSYKDSSNEKLFF. CDR3 coding DNA: TGTGCCAGCAGTTACAAAGACAGCAGTAATGAAAAACTGTTTTTT. The chain joins TRBV6-5 to TRBJ1-4; TRBD1 is a possible D gene (5 bases). The CDR3 runs 15 residues. The V gene's germline CDR1 is MNHEY and CDR2 SVGAGI. V shed 2 bases and J shed 4 bases, with 11 bases lying between them.